The 8 T cell receptor beta chains below all came from one sample that was sequenced in a study of T-cell reconstitution after alpha-beta-depleted transplantation in children. This sample's TCRbeta library carried unique molecular identifier barcodes. TCRdb independently ran MiXCR on the PCR reads; one entry per CDR3 protein. The table shows a few hundred thousand distinct CDR3 sequences, with 10% to 15% occurring only once. This specimen was PBMCs, mostly from graft donor cells, taken 360 days after TCRalphabeta/CD19-depleted stem cell transplant. All receptors derive from a male patient aged 5 to 17 who had a stem cell transplant for acute myeloid leukemia, so the T cells may come from the graft donor.

V usage is TRBV6-1 and J usage is TRBJ2-7, with 8 bases that match TRBD2. Germline V gene lookup returns CDR1 MNHNS and CDR2 SASEGT. J was trimmed by 6 bases and V by 6 bases; bases with no gene match: 10. This CDR3 has 14 amino acids. The CDR3 loop reads CASRVSGSSGEQYF. For the CDR3, the DNA is TGTGCCAGCAGAGTAAGCGGGAGCAGTGGCGAGCAGTACTTC.

This clonotype was seen more than once but under ten times. V is TRBV20-1 and J is TRBJ2-2; 10 bases are shared with TRBD2. The CDR3 runs 17 residues. CDR1 and CDR2 from the germline V gene are DFQATT and SNEGSKA (reference sequence). V lost 1 base, J lost 1 base, and 6 bases stayed unmatched. CDR3 sequence: CSARGWTSGRNTGELFF. The CDR3 nucleotides read TGCAGTGCTAGAGGCTGGACTAGCGGAAGGAACACCGGGGAGCTGTTTTTT.

This clonotype was detected only once. Relative to the germline gene, one junction end is altered; a read error may explain this. Here the CDR3 DNA reads TGTTCCAGCTCCTTGACAGGGGGCACGAACACCGGGGAGCTGTTTTTT. This sequence encodes CSSSLTGGTNTGELFF. The chain has TRBV18 and TRBJ2-2; 10 nucleotides align to TRBD1. CDR3 length: 16 amino acids. In germline, CDR1 is KGHSH, CDR2 LQKENI.

This clonotype was counted at least ten times. V gene TRBV14 combines with J gene TRBJ2-1, with D maybe TRBD1 (6 bases). CDR1 is SGHDN and CDR2 is FVKESK in the germline V gene. Trimming cost V 4 bases and J 6 bases, with 25 bases left between them. The CDR3 consists of 18 residues. The CDR3 nucleotides read TGTGCCAGCAGCCCAATCCTTCCAGGGGTCCTGTATCGCAATGAGCAGTTCTTC. Protein sequence: CASSPILPGVLYRNEQFF.

V and J are TRBV6-2 or TRBV6-3 and TRBJ1-4, with no clear D. Germline-derived CDR1 and CDR2 are MNHEY and SVGEGT. V was cut by 7 bases and J by 3 bases, with 12 bases left in between. The CDR3 has 14 residues. Here the CDR3 reads CASKDGFPNEKLFF. The CDR3 DNA is TGTGCCAGCAAGGACGGATTTCCTAATGAAAAACTGTTTTTT.

This clonotype occurred a few times. The V gene is TRBV5-1, the J gene TRBJ2-3; 11 bases are a match to TRBD2. Germline V CDR1 and CDR2: SGHRS, YFSETQ. V was pared by 2 bases and J by 1 base, with 6 bases of the junction left unmatched. This CDR3 contains 17 residues. The CDR3 protein is CASSFPLLAGGTDTQYF. In nucleotides, the CDR3 is TGCGCCAGCAGCTTCCCCTTACTAGCGGGGGGCACAGATACGCAGTATTTT.

The J gene is TRBJ2-1, the V gene TRBV19; 7 positions agree with TRBD2. Germline V lookup: CDR1 LNHDA, CDR2 SQIVND (reference sequence). The CDR3 contains 9 residues. With V trimmed by 10 bases and J by 11 bases, 2 bases remained unmatched. The CDR3 DNA sequence: TGTGCCAACGGGAGGAAGCAGTTCTTC. Its translation is CANGRKQFF. The whole variable domain, filled in from reference TRBV19 and TRBJ2-1, reads DGGITQSPKYLFRKEGQNVTLSCEQNLNHDAMYWYRQDPGQGLRLIYYSQIVNDFQKGDIAEGYSVSREKKESFPLTVTSAQKNPTAFYLCANGRKQFFGPGTRLTVL.

In this sample, this clonotype turned up once. The chain links TRBV28 to TRBJ2-7, with 8 bases identical to TRBD1. Germline CDR1 MDHEN, CDR2 SYDVKM. The CDR3 spans 15 residues. Losses at the gene ends were 6 bases for V and 3 bases for J; bases not matched to a gene: 10. The CDR3 region is CASSPTGGIFYEQYF. The CDR3 nucleotides are TGTGCCAGCAGCCCTACAGGGGGTATATTCTACGAGCAGTACTTC. Using reference TRBV28 and TRBJ2-7 for the parts outside the CDR3, the full variable domain is DVKVTQSSRYLVKRTGEKVFLECVQDMDHENMFWYRQDPGLGLRLIYFSYDVKMKEKGDIPEGYSVSREKKERFSLILESASTNQTSMYLCASSPTGGIFYEQYFGPGTRLTVT.